The next 23 T cell receptor beta chains were all read from a single sample in a study of shared clonotypes between healthy human individuals. Only in-frame clones appear in the TCRdb table, and some are missing; sequencing was by immunoSEQ multiplex PCR. The sample lists about 650,000 clones, roughly 96% occurring once. Terminally differentiated effector memory CD45RA+ cells were left out of the naive CD8 fraction, which was CD45RO-negative and positively selected for CCR7. Input material: naive CD8+ T cells sorted from blood. The receptor source for this set is a woman aged 25 to 39 in good health.

The chain has TRBV2 and TRBJ1-3; 8 positions agree with TRBD1. Looked up from germline, CDR1 is SNHLY and CDR2 is FYNNEI. CDR3 size: 16 residues. With V trimmed by 2 bases and J by 7 bases, 10 bases remained unmatched. The CDR3 region is CASSEKTGTGSNTIYF. CDR3 DNA sequence: TGTGCCAGCAGTGAAAAAACCGGGACAGGCTCGAACACCATATATTTT. Using reference TRBV2 and TRBJ1-3 for the parts outside the CDR3, the full variable domain is EPEVTQTPSHQVTQMGQEVILRCVPISNHLYFYWYRQILGQKVEFLVSFYNNEISEKSEIFDDQFSVERPDGSNFTLKIRSTKLEDSAMYFCASSEKTGTGSNTIYFGEGSWLTVV.

The chain is built from TRBV14 and TRBJ1-2; 8 bases fit TRBD1. The CDR3 sequence is 23 residues long. Germline CDR1 is SGHDN and CDR2 is FVKESK. Trimming removed 0 bases from V and 2 bases from J; junction bases left unmatched: 26. The CDR3 region has the DNA TGTGCCAGCAGCCAAGAAGGAAGAGATATACAGGGGGGCCCCCAGGGTCCCAACTATGGCTACACCTTC. Its translation is CASSQEGRDIQGGPQGPNYGYTF.

The chain combines TRBV30 with TRBJ1-2; no clear D. The CDR3 has 15 amino acids. Looked up from germline, CDR1 is GTSNPN and CDR2 is SVGIG (reference sequence). V was trimmed by 0 bases and J by 6 bases, leaving 17 bases between them. Written as DNA, the CDR3 is TGTGCCTGGAGTGTACTAGGGTCATTATCAGATGGCTACACCTTC. It is translated as CAWSVLGSLSDGYTF.

V and J are TRBV5-5 and TRBJ2-5; 7 nucleotides align to TRBD2. Germline V gene data show CDR1 as SGHKS and CDR2 as YYEKEE (reference sequence). J gave up 5 bases and V 4 bases, and 11 bases lay outside the gene matches. This CDR3 is built from 15 residues. CDR3 in amino acids: CASSLRTSERETQYF. DNA for the CDR3: TGTGCCAGCAGCCTCAGGACTAGTGAGAGGGAGACCCAGTACTTC. Variable domain in full (rest from reference TRBV5-5 and TRBJ2-5): DAGVTQSPTHLIKTRGQQVTLRCSPISGHKSVSWYQQVLGQGPQFIFQYYEKEERGRGNFPDRFSARQFPNYSSELNVNALLLGDSALYLCASSLRTSERETQYFGPGTRLLVL.

This clone was observed a few times. The genes are TRBV7-8 and TRBJ1-4; unclear D gene. Germline V lookup: CDR1 SGHVS, CDR2 FQNEAQ. The CDR3 totals 12 residues. V lost 6 bases to trimming and J lost 8 bases, with 10 bases between them. CDR3 nucleotide sequence: TGTGCCAGCAGTTTACACGGCGAAAAACTGTTTTTT. It yields the protein CASSLHGEKLFF. The whole variable domain, filled in from reference TRBV7-8 and TRBJ1-4, reads GAGVSQSPRYKVAKRGQDVALRCDPISGHVSLFWYQQALGQGPEFLTYFQNEAQLDKSGLPSDRFFAERPEGSVSTLKIQRTQQEDSAVYLCASSLHGEKLFFGSGTQLSVL.

The chain recombines TRBV10-2 with TRBJ1-1; D is perhaps TRBD1 (5 bases). Germline assignment: CDR1 WSHSY and CDR2 SAAADI. Trimming took off 5 bases at V and 6 bases at J, with 16 bases between the two ends. The length of the CDR3 is 14 residues. CDR3 sequence (DNA): TGCGCCAGCAGTCCGGGACTTACTTTCCCTGAAGCTTTCTTT. As protein: CASSPGLTFPEAFF.

The DNA for the CDR3 is TGTGCCACAGGGACGGACCTCATGAACACTGAAGCTTTCTTT. Protein: CATGTDLMNTEAFF. J is TRBJ1-1 and V is TRBV6-1; maybe TRBD1 (5 bases). Per the germline V gene, CDR1 is MNHNS and CDR2 is SASEGT. This CDR3 region has 14 residues. V gave up 10 bases and J gave up 0 bases, with 15 bases separating them.

This clone was seen once. The chain is built from TRBV7-2 and TRBJ2-7; D is ambiguous. Trimming removed 6 bases at V and 2 bases at J, with 11 bases between. The CDR3 is 13 residues long. Germline CDR1 is SGHTA and CDR2 is FQGNSA. CDR3 in amino acids: CASSSGSPYEQYF. Written as DNA, the CDR3 is TGTGCCAGCAGTTCTGGGTCCCCCTACGAGCAGTACTTC.

This chain uses TRBV4-1 with TRBJ2-7; D unresolved. The V and J ends lost 1 base and 3 bases respectively, with 10 bases between them. CDR3 length: 14 residues. Per the germline V gene, CDR1 is MGHRA and CDR2 is YSYEKL. CDR3 nucleotides: TGCGCCAGCAGCCAAGGTTATAGCAGCTACGAGCAGTACTTC. Encoded protein: CASSQGYSSYEQYF.

The rearrangement links TRBV19 to TRBJ2-1, with TRBD2 matching over 8 bases. The V and J ends lost 1 base and 4 bases, in that order; junction bases with no gene match: 9. The CDR3 sequence is 17 residues long. The V gene's germline CDR1 is LNHDA and CDR2 SQIVND (reference sequence). CDR3 nucleotides: TGTGCCAGTAGTATAGTTGCCGGAGCGGGGGTATACAATGAGCAGTTCTTC. Its protein product is CASSIVAGAGVYNEQFF.

This chain connects TRBV25-1 to TRBJ2-2; TRBD1 is a possible D gene (6 bases). Germline V gene sequence: CDR1 MGHDK, CDR2 SYGVNS. The CDR3 runs to 15 residues. V was cut by 6 bases and J by 0 bases, with 11 bases left in between. DNA of the CDR3: TGTGCCAGCAGCAGGGACAAATCGAACACCGGGGAGCTGTTTTTT. This sequence encodes CASSRDKSNTGELFF.

This chain connects TRBV5-6 to TRBJ2-5; D remains ambiguous. TRBJ2-7 matches the DNA end more closely, so the J call is doubtful. Per germline, CDR1 SGHDT and CDR2 YYEEEE. The CDR3 consists of 15 residues. CDR3: CASSLGAHAFDEQYF. Written as DNA, the CDR3 is TGTGCCAGCAGCTTGGGGGCGCACGCCTTTGACGAGCAGTACTTC.

The rearrangement links TRBV29-1 to TRBJ1-1; 7 nucleotides align to TRBD1. Germline lookup yields CDR1 SQVTM and CDR2 ANQGSEA. The junction had 9 bases not matched to a gene; V was cut back by 5 bases and J by 0 bases. This CDR3 contains 15 residues. Here the CDR3 reads CSVPPKGAMNTEAFF. Here the CDR3 DNA reads TGCAGCGTTCCCCCTAAGGGGGCCATGAACACTGAAGCTTTCTTT.

The chain employs TRBV27 and TRBJ2-1; 9 nucleotides line up with TRBD2. From germline, CDR1 is MNHEY and CDR2 SMNVEV (reference sequence). The J segment lost 9 bases and the V segment lost 6 bases, leaving 9 bases of the junction unmatched. The CDR3 contains 14 residues. The CDR3 nucleotides read TGTGCCAGCAGGGGGCCAGCGGGAGGATTTGAGCAGTTCTTC. This encodes CASRGPAGGFEQFF.

The gene calls are TRBV2 and TRBJ1-5, with unresolved D. CDR1 is SNHLY, CDR2 FYNNEI, per germline. CDR3 length: 14 residues. The V gene lost 9 bases and the J gene lost 0 bases, with 12 bases spanning the gap. The CDR3 is CARQSTVSNQPQHF. The CDR3 nucleotides are TGTGCCAGGCAAAGTACCGTTAGCAATCAGCCCCAGCATTTT.

The chain joins TRBV9 to TRBJ2-3, with 9 bases identical to TRBD2. The junction had 14 bases not matched to a gene; V was cut back by 4 bases and J by 8 bases. Germline CDR1 reads SGDLS; CDR2 reads YYNGEE. CDR3 length: 16 amino acids. CDR3 sequence reads: CASSPELAGTRSTQYF. Written as DNA, the CDR3 is TGTGCCAGCAGCCCGGAGCTAGCGGGGACCCGATCTACGCAGTATTTT.

The J gene is TRBJ2-7, the V gene TRBV7-2, with a tentative D call TRBD1 (6 bases). Germline V gene data show CDR1 as SGHTA and CDR2 as FQGNSA. The ends were cut back, 3 bases at V and 2 bases at J, with 14 bases in the middle. The CDR3 sequence is 15 residues long. DNA for the CDR3: TGTGCCAGCAGCTTCTTTAGGGGGACACCCTACGAGCAGTACTTC. This codes for CASSFFRGTPYEQYF.

The rearrangement uses TRBV28 and TRBJ2-7, with 7 nucleotides matching TRBD2. The J segment lost 2 bases and the V segment lost 1 base, leaving 2 bases of the junction unmatched. The V gene's germline CDR1 is MDHEN and CDR2 SYDVKM. This CDR3 contains 14 residues. In nucleotides, the CDR3 is TGTGCCAGCAGTTTATCTAGCGGCACCTACGAGCAGTACTTC. Amino acid sequence: CASSLSSGTYEQYF.

J is TRBJ2-1 and V is TRBV2; 9 positions match TRBD2. V shed 6 bases and J 5 bases; nucleotides not matched to a gene: 5. The CDR3 covers 14 residues. Looked up from germline, CDR1 is SNHLY and CDR2 is FYNNEI. The CDR3, as DNA: TGTGCCAGCAGGGCGACTAGCGGAAACAATGAGCAGTTCTTC. Protein sequence: CASRATSGNNEQFF.

The chain uses TRBV5-4 and TRBJ2-3; D remains ambiguous. The CDR3 runs to 13 residues. Germline loops: CDR1 SGHNT, CDR2 YYREEE (reference sequence). Trimming cost V 3 bases and J 2 bases, with 7 bases left between them. CDR3 protein: CASSSSNTDTQYF. The DNA of the CDR3 is TGTGCCAGCAGCTCCAGCAACACAGATACGCAGTATTTT.

This sequence joins TRBV7-6 and TRBJ2-7, with D uncertain. Between the trimmed V and J ends, which lost 5 bases and 4 bases, there was a span of 6 bases. CDR1 is SGHVS and CDR2 is FNYEAQ in the germline V gene. The CDR3 is made up of 11 amino acids. DNA of the CDR3: TGTGCCAGCAGCCTGAGGTACGAGCAGTACTTC. Its protein product is CASSLRYEQYF.

This chain joins TRBV6-1 and TRBJ2-7; 9 bases match TRBD1. The germline CDR1 and CDR2 sequences are MNHNS and SASEGT. Trimming removed 5 bases from V and 4 bases from J; junction bases left unmatched: 6. The CDR3 runs 14 residues. The CDR3 sequence is CASSHPGQGYEQYF. CDR3 bases: TGTGCCAGCAGTCACCCGGGACAGGGTTACGAGCAGTACTTC.

This clone was detected once. The chain links TRBV21-1 to TRBJ1-2; the table's TRBD1 call for D was not verified on the DNA. TRBV21-1 is a pseudogene locus. The CDR3 runs 18 residues. The CDR3 nucleotides read TGTGCCAGCAGCAAAGTCCTGGACAGGGTTTGGGCTAACTATGGCTACACCTTC. This gives the protein CASSKVLDRVWANYGYTF.